The text below deals with one T cell receptor (beta chain). The Seattle patients, enrolled during active infection, were followed longitudinally. These data originate in a study of blood T cell repertoires in COVID-19. Across the study: Sources were T cells, B-cell-depleted T cells, or PBMCs; the material itself was cDNA or gDNA.

Clones were sequenced by immunoSEQ multiplex PCR, and TCRdb holds only the in-frame ones, with some missing. The table has hundreds of thousands of clones, just under 90% seen once. CDR1 is MNHEY, CDR2 SVGAGI, per germline. CDR3 length: 12 amino acids. V was clipped by 11 bases and J by 6 bases, with 13 bases between them. The sample comprised peripheral blood. The source of this sequence is a woman aged 25 to 39 with COVID-19, enrolled during active disease. The V gene is TRBV6-5, the J gene TRBJ1-4; TRBD1 is a possible D gene (6 bases). The CDR3 DNA sequence: TGTGCCGCCGGGGGGGCGGATGAAAAACTGTTTTTT. This sequence encodes CAAGGADEKLFF.